The clone carrying this T cell receptor (beta chain) was detected many times. These data come from a study of early T cells in non-severe SARS-CoV-2 infection. Study-level information: The authors sequenced bulk RNA from unsorted whole blood, leaving chains unpaired.

Attached unique molecular identifiers marked individual cDNA molecules. MiXCR, applied by TCRdb to the 5' RACE reads, yields one record per CDR3 protein. Among more than 35,000 distinct CDR3 sequences listed, 9.5% to 13% were seen once. Trimming took 6 bases from V and 3 from J; bases not matched to a gene: 4. Germline V gene sequence: CDR1 MNHEY, CDR2 SVGEGT. The CDR3 length is 13 residues. The rearrangement links TRBV6-2 or TRBV6-3 to TRBJ2-7, with 8 bases aligning to TRBD1. This sequence originates from an adult who was a healthcare worker with PCR-confirmed SARS-CoV-2 infection or an uninfected control (not recorded which). Material for sequencing was whole blood. CDR3 nucleotides: TGTGCCAGCAGCCCCAGGGGGCTCTACGAGCAGTACTTC. Amino acids: CASSPRGLYEQYF.